This TCR beta chain comes out of a study of T-cell memory formation after mild COVID-19. As for the study in general: Largely donor-specific sequence clusters came from two donors.

Findings of the study overall: CD4+ contracting clones lay mainly in CM and EM, CD8+ ones in EMRA. Prior to infection, memory already included some responding clones, suggesting cross-reactive memory joined. From day 15 to 85, contracting clones were balanced between CD4 and CD8, whereas later expanders leaned toward CD4+.

A few counts support this clonotype. Its specificity is not known. TCRdb ran MiXCR on the 5' RACE reads and lists one entry per CDR3 protein. The sample has about 160,000 distinct CDR3 sequences, roughly 30% seen once; the top ten hold more than 10%. This receptor was taken from an adult woman who had mild COVID-19 (a few samples of this study predate the infection). Cell type and time point are not known. Material: PBMCs or a T cell subset sorted from them (not recorded which).

The CDR3 DNA follows: TGTGCCACCAGTACATCCACGACCACAGATACGCAGTATTTT. This translates into CATSTSTTTDTQYF. The V and J genes are TRBV24-1 and TRBJ2-3; unclear D gene. Trimming took off 6 bases at V and 2 bases at J, with 11 bases between the two ends. The CDR3 is 14 amino acids. Germline V CDR1 and CDR2: KGHDR, SFDVKD.